This TCR beta chain was observed in a study of cytomegalovirus exposure and HLA in healthy donors. This clone was seen only a few times. Its antigen is currently unknown. Study-wide findings and caveats: The study had only CMV serostatus as immune exposure information.

Germline-derived CDR1 and CDR2 are MNHEY and SVGAGI. The CDR3 sequence is 15 residues long. Trimming pared 2 bases from V and 1 base from J, leaving 10 bases between. The study ran its PCR with 60 Vbeta and 13 Jbeta primers. TCRdb's copy holds only in-frame clones and misses some; the assay was immunoSEQ multiplex PCR. The data show about 150,000 clones, roughly 80% seen once. The source is a woman in her thirties or forties in good health and CMV-seronegative. The sequencing input was PBMCs. This chain connects TRBV6-5 to TRBJ2-3; tentative D call: TRBD2 (5 bases). CDR3 protein: CASSYELGGTDTQYF. The CDR3 region has the DNA TGTGCCAGCAGTTACGAGCTGGGAGGCACAGATACGCAGTATTTT.